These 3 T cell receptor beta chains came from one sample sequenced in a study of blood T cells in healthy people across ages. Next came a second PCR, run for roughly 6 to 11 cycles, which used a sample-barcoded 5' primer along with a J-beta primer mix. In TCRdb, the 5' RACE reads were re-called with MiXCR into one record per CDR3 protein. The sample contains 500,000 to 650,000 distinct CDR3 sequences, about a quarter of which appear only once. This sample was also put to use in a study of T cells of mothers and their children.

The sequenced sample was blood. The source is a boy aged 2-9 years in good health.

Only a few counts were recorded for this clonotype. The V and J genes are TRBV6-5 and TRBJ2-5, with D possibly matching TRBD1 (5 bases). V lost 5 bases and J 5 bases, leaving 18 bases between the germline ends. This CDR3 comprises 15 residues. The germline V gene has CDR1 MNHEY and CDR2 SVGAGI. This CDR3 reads CASSHDELPGETQYF. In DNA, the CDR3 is TGTGCCAGCAGTCACGATGAACTCCCAGGGGAGACCCAGTACTTC.

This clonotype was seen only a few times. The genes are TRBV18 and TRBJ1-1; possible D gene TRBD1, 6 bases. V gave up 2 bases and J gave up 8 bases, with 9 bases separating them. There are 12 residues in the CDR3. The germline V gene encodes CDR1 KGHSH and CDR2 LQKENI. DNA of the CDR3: TGTGCCAGCTCACCAAGGGGGGCCGAAGCTTTCTTT. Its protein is CASSPRGAEAFF.

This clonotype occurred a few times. CDR3 amino acids: CASSLDQAGGNEQFF. As DNA, the CDR3 is TGTGCCAGCAGCTTAGATCAAGCGGGAGGAAATGAGCAGTTCTTC. The chain joins TRBV7-9 to TRBJ2-1, with TRBD2 matching 9 bases. The CDR3 runs to 15 residues. CDR1 and CDR2 from the germline V gene are SEHNR and FQNEAQ (reference sequence). After removal of 1 base from V and 7 bases from J, the junction contained 5 bases not matched to a gene. Full variable domain (remainder filled in from reference TRBV7-9 and TRBJ2-1): DTGVSQNPRHKITKRGQNVTFRCDPISEHNRLYWYRQTLGQGPEFLTYFQNEAQLEKSRLLSDRFSAERPKGSFSTLEIQRTEQGDSAMYLCASSLDQAGGNEQFFGPGTRLTVL.